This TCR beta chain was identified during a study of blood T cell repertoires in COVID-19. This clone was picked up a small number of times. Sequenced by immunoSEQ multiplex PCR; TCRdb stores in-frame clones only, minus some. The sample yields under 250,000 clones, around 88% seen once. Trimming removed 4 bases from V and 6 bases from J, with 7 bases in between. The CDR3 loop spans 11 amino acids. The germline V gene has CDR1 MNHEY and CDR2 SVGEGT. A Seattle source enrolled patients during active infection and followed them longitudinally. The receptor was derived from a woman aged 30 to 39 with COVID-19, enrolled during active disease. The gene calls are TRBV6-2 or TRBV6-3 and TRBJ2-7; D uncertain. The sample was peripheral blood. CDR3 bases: TGTGCCAGCAGTTCAGACACCGAGCAGTACTTC. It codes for CASSSDTEQYF.